The rows below give T cell receptor beta chains drawn from one sample of a study of T cell responses to AZD1222 COVID-19 vaccine. TCRdb's table, derived via immunoSEQ multiplex PCR, lists solely in-frame clones and lacks some. The repertoire holds about 180,000 clones, under 95% seen once, with roughly 1.5% in the top ten. Sample: peripheral blood, taken 28 days after the second AZD1222 dose. The origin of the receptors is an adult who received the AZD1222 COVID-19 vaccine. Each CDR3 is given with its conserved first and last residue. A D gene is named only where the DNA matches it firmly. Only some rows state a clone size, as once, few, many or a class for expanded clones.

>-|TRBV28|-|TRBJ2-7
CASNEGHLSYEQYF
TGTGCCAGCAACGAGGGACACCTAAGCTACGAGCAGTACTTC
>-|TRBV4-2|-|TRBJ2-3
CASSQVGPLSTDTQYF
TGTGCCAGCAGCCAAGTAGGACCACTTAGCACAGATACGCAGTATTTT
>-|TRBV10-2|TRBD1|TRBJ1-2
CASSDRGQFKYTF
TGCGCCAGCAGTGACAGGGGGCAGTTCAAATACACCTTC
>-|TRBV6-5|-|TRBJ1-6
CASSYSIWGRGSPLHF
TGTGCCAGCAGTTACTCGATTTGGGGGCGCGGCTCACCCCTCCACTTT
>-|TRBV27|-|TRBJ2-7
CASSFQGIHEQYF
TGTGCCAGCAGTTTTCAAGGGATCCACGAGCAGTACTTC
>-|TRBV3-1/TRBV3-2|-|TRBJ2-1
CASSQDGHLYEQFF
TGTGCCAGCAGCCAAGATGGTCACCTCTATGAGCAGTTCTTC
>-|TRBV9|-|TRBJ2-5
CASSVVGGSTQYF
TGTGCCAGCAGCGTAGTGGGGGGCTCGACCCAGTACTTC
>-|TRBV6-5|-|TRBJ1-1
CASSYAPMNTEAFF
TGTGCCAGCAGTTACGCACCCATGAACACTGAAGCTTTCTTT
>-|TRBV19|-|TRBJ2-1
CASSIEGGTYNEQFF
TGTGCCAGTAGTATAGAGGGCGGGACTTACAATGAGCAGTTCTTC
>once|TRBV25-1|TRBD1|TRBJ2-2
CASGEQGISTGELFF
TGTGCCAGCGGGGAACAGGGGATAAGCACCGGGGAGCTGTTTTTT
>-|TRBV10-1|-|TRBJ1-3
CARPGGLDGNTIYF
TGCGCCAGGCCTGGGGGGCTTGATGGAAACACCATATATTTT
>-|TRBV27|-|TRBJ1-5
CASSNLGGLGSNQPQHF
TGTGCCAGCAGCAACTTGGGGGGTTTGGGGAGCAATCAGCCCCAGCATTTT
>-|TRBV18|TRBD1|TRBJ2-1
CASTGGVSYNEQFF
TGTGCCAGCACAGGGGGCGTCTCCTACAATGAGCAGTTCTTC
>-|TRBV11-2|TRBD1|TRBJ2-7
CASSLTGQTYEQYF
TGTGCCAGCAGCCTGACAGGGCAGACCTACGAGCAGTACTTC
>-|TRBV24-1|-|TRBJ1-5
CATSAGSRGGQPQHF
TGTGCCACCAGTGCGGGTAGCAGGGGAGGTCAGCCCCAGCATTTT
>few|TRBV28|TRBD1|TRBJ1-4
CASRRQGSNEKLFF
TGTGCCAGCAGGCGACAGGGGTCTAATGAAAAACTGTTTTTT
>-|TRBV5-1|TRBD2|TRBJ2-1
CASSLGLAFVYNEQFF
TGCGCCAGCAGCTTAGGACTAGCGTTTGTCTACAATGAGCAGTTCTTC
>-|TRBV24-1|-|TRBJ1-2
CATSEPTGYGYTF
TGTGCCACCAGTGAACCAACTGGTTATGGCTACACCTTC
>-|TRBV11-2|-|TRBJ2-7
CASSFTGGFSYEQYF
TGTGCCAGCAGTTTTACGGGTGGTTTCTCCTACGAGCAGTACTTC
>-|TRBV5-1|-|TRBJ2-5
CASSTDGDGTQYF
TGCGCCAGCAGCACGGACGGGGATGGGACCCAGTACTTC
>once|TRBV29-1|-|TRBJ1-1
CSAKKSGTEAFF
TGCAGCGCCAAAAAGTCGGGCACTGAAGCTTTCTTT
>-|TRBV2|-|TRBJ1-3
CASSTRMSSGNTIYF
TGTGCCAGCAGTACCAGGATGAGCTCTGGAAACACCATATATTTT
>-|TRBV6-5|-|TRBJ2-7
CASSNRDTAYEQYF
TGTGCCAGCAGTAACCGGGACACAGCCTACGAGCAGTACTTC
>-|TRBV28|-|TRBJ1-2
CASSYRTVANYGYTF
TGTGCCAGCAGTTATAGGACAGTAGCTAACTATGGCTACACCTTC
>-|TRBV20-1|TRBD1|TRBJ2-4
CSASRQGADIQYF
TGCAGTGCTAGTAGGCAGGGGGCGGACATTCAGTACTTC
>-|TRBV7-3|-|TRBJ2-1
CASSSGGNYNEQFF
TGTGCCAGCAGCTCCGGCGGGAACTACAATGAGCAGTTCTTC
>-|TRBV6-2/TRBV6-3|TRBD2|TRBJ2-5
CASSYTRTSFQETQYF
TGTGCCAGCAGTTACACGCGGACTAGCTTCCAAGAGACCCAGTACTTC
>-|TRBV15|-|TRBJ1-1
CATSRLGQGNQEAFF
TGTGCCACCAGCAGGCTGGGCCAGGGGAATCAAGAAGCTTTCTTT
>-|TRBV28|-|TRBJ2-7
CASRGRGYFSYEQYF
TGTGCCAGCAGGGGGCGCGGTTACTTCTCCTACGAGCAGTACTTC
>-|TRBV6-5|-|TRBJ1-5
CASRDRALEQPQHF
TGTGCCAGCAGAGATCGAGCTCTTGAGCAGCCCCAGCATTTT
>-|TRBV7-9|-|TRBJ2-7
CASSLVGGPRSTPTYEQYF
TGTGCCAGCAGCTTAGTTGGAGGGCCCCGGTCCACTCCAACCTACGAGCAGTACTTC
>-|TRBV10-3|-|TRBJ1-2
CAISPVERGKGYGYTF
TGTGCCATCAGTCCGGTCGAGAGGGGTAAGGGGTATGGCTACACCTTC
>-|TRBV27|-|TRBJ2-4
CASSATGTGAKNIQYF
TGTGCCAGCAGTGCCACCGGGACCGGAGCCAAAAACATTCAGTACTTC
>-|TRBV10-1|-|TRBJ2-7
CASSEAGSEQYF
TGCGCCAGCAGTGAGGCGGGGTCCGAGCAGTACTTC
>-|TRBV6-2/TRBV6-3|-|TRBJ1-2
CASSYSSRDGYTF
TGTGCCAGCAGTTACTCGAGCCGAGATGGCTACACCTTC
>-|TRBV9|-|TRBJ1-6
CASKQDSSYNSPLHF
TGTGCCAGCAAACAGGACTCTTCCTATAATTCACCCCTCCACTTT
>few|TRBV27|TRBD2|TRBJ2-1
CASSLLGLANEQFF
TGTGCCAGCAGTTTATTGGGACTAGCTAATGAGCAGTTCTTC
>-|TRBV29-1|-|TRBJ2-4
CSVEQGGNIQYF
TGCAGCGTTGAACAGGGGGGGAACATTCAGTACTTC
>-|TRBV4-2|-|TRBJ1-2
CASSQDLGEGGYTF
TGTGCCAGCAGCCAAGATCTGGGGGAGGGTGGCTACACCTTC
>-|TRBV29-1|TRBD1|TRBJ2-2
CSVEGGPGQANTGELFF
TGCAGCGTTGAAGGCGGACCGGGACAGGCCAACACCGGGGAGCTGTTTTTT
>-|TRBV21-1|-|TRBJ1-1
CASSKADGEAFF
TGTGCCAGCAGCAAAGCGGACGGTGAAGCTTTCTTT
>-|TRBV19|-|TRBJ1-2
CASHDRKGNNYGYTF
TGTGCCAGTCATGACAGGAAGGGTAACAACTATGGCTACACCTTC
>-|TRBV9|-|TRBJ2-7
CASSPLGESYEQYF
TGTGCCAGCAGCCCCCTCGGGGAATCCTACGAGCAGTACTTC